The entry below gives a single TCR beta chain sequence along with its context. This receptor's antigen is unknown. Base quality data are lacking; no much larger clone is found one base away. The data were obtained in a study of T cell responses to AZD1222 COVID-19 vaccine listed by TCRdb under 2021. Regarding the complete study: AZD1222 recipients whose second dose came at about 4 weeks and those whose second dose came at about 12 weeks were combined into one group, since spike-specific TCR depth and breadth did not differ between the two schedules. Trial participants were enrolled by age into subgroups of 18-55, 56-69 and 70-plus years, and approximately 150, 30 and 60 TCR-sequenced participants, respectively, were included in these subgroups. TCR sequencing covered about 230 trial participants: roughly 200 given two doses of AZD1222 and 26 given two doses of MenACWY control vaccine.

Germline trimming amounts to 4 bases on V and 6 bases on J, with 2 as the count of junction bases outside the gene matches. The germline V gene (reference sequence) gives CDR1 as LNHDA and CDR2 as SQIVND. Inclusive of the bounding cysteine and phenylalanine, the CDR3 is 15 residues long. The only DNA kept is the CDR3, 45 bases in frame from the first base. The CDR3 regions of human TCRbeta chains were subjected to immunosequencing. In the source study's methods: Repertoire TCRs were matched against a reference library of SARS-CoV-2-specific TCRs generated with the MIRA antigen-specificity platform. Breadth meant the fraction of unique TCRs that were SARS-CoV-2-associated, whereas depth meant the fraction of total T cells that were SARS-CoV-2-associated. Each spike-specific TCR was assigned to its reactive spike region and to a CD4 or CD8 class using the MIRA data. Log10-transformed breadth and depth values were compared by one-way ANOVA with Sidak's multiple comparisons tests. TCRdb mirrors the immuneACCESS table, restricted to in-frame sequences. Some clones are absent from its copies; in checked studies, under half trace to an unresolved V gene, and the reason for the others is unknown. The DNA gave D and trimming, while V, J and clone size come from that table. Present in this sample are some 150,000 clones, around 88% of which were seen just once. 2% to 2.5% of the sample is in the top ten clones.

Results the study describes overall, beyond this receptor: In the small 56-69-year group, the increase in depth fell short of significance, most likely because of low power. Conclusions about previously exposed vaccinees are limited, since just a handful of AZD1222 recipients were seropositive for SARS-CoV-2 at baseline. A significant rise in spike-specific TCR breadth and depth was observed after two AZD1222 doses relative to day 0 and relative to MenACWY recipients. Participants were mostly white British, with more females than males. The authors suggested clonal diversity may have been underestimated. Epitopes outside the regions mutated in the B.1.351 and B.1.1.7 variants were reportedly recognized by nearly half of the unique spike-specific TCRs. Vaccine-associated CD4 TCRs spanned the whole spike protein, with dominant responses in regions 160-218 and 743-854. Because no samples from the day 14 peak response were available, repertoires could be characterized only after the peak T cell response.

The sample's time point, from its label and the paper: baseline before first vaccination. Samples from vaccinated people were obtained from the UK trials COV001 and COV002, which included a single-blind randomized controlled phase 2/3 trial of AZD1222 (ChAdOx1 nCoV-19) in healthy adults. For TCRbeta chain sequencing, PBMC samples from trial participants were taken at day 0 and at day 28 after the second dose. The TCR comes from an adult in good health. This material consisted of peripheral blood, taken on day 0 of AZD1222 vaccination. The chain uses TRBV19 and TRBJ2-1; TRBD2 matches 14 bases in the middle. The DNA sequence reads TGTGCCAGTAGTAGGGGACTAGCGGGAGTCAATGAGCAGTTCTTC. It specifies CASSRGLAGVNEQFF. The entire variable domain, with the stretches around the CDR3 drawn from the reference TRBV19 and TRBJ2-1 proteins, is DGGITQSPKYLFRKEGQNVTLSCEQNLNHDAMYWYRQDPGQGLRLIYYSQIVNDFQKGDIAEGYSVSREKKESFPLTVTSAQKNPTAFYLCASSRGLAGVNEQFFGPGTRLTVL.